The T cell receptor beta chain under discussion was sequenced for a study of cytomegalovirus exposure and HLA in healthy donors (dated by TCRdb to 2017 to 2019). Looking at the study overall: According to an earlier analysis of a few hundred of the donors, about 179 million T cells yielded 95 million to 140 million unique TCR beta sequences and about 300 Gb of sequence data. Rather than using new phenotypic data, the later analysis identified candidate immune exposures from TCR beta sequences and from how often those sequences occurred across donors. Besides the first cohort of 666 subjects, a separate validation cohort made up of 90 to 150 different subjects was used. A later analysis re-examined previously published TCR beta repertoires from more than 650 donors and added high-resolution HLA genotyping to investigate patterns of TCR occurrence. The number of typed donors differed by locus: about 620-640 for A, B, C, DRB1 and DQB1; approximately 520 for DQA1; around 580 for DPA1; and roughly 450 for DPB1. Genome-wide SNP genotypes for about 60% of the roughly 670 donors were used in a later genetic analysis, which treated that subset as a discovery cohort. In an earlier analysis of 587 of the donors, high-throughput TCR beta sequencing was used to judge whether each TCR beta V gene segment behaved as functional or pseudogenic. The study used immunosequencing to profile the T cell repertoires of 666 subjects and linked those repertoires to cytomegalovirus serostatus. Several DR-DQ haplotypes were handled as single units for association and clustering, since linkage in the cohort was strong. The genetic ancestry cluster associated with self-reported Caucasian donors included 70% to 85% of the roughly 390 genotyped donors. HLA typing covered class I and class II loci at four-digit resolution. Every discovery cohort repertoire had been produced on one sequencing platform. The study was designed to test whether signatures of past pathogen exposure could be identified by cataloging public T cell receptors. Around 320 gigabases of sequencing data and approximately 85 million unique TCR sequences were included in an early release covering roughly 600 HLA-typed donors. Among around 400 genotyped donors of the cohort, an average of roughly 230,000 unique TCR beta nucleotide sequences was sequenced per donor, of which about 19% were non-productive. The study combined high-throughput TCR immunosequencing, statistical association of individual TCRs with disease status, and machine learning to predict cytomegalovirus infection status. Donor age, sex, ethnicity and CMV serostatus were collected together with the repertoire data. Study-level results and caveats: In the study, around 150 TCR beta chains were listed as associated with cytomegalovirus. In both the original and validation cohorts, the classifier was reported to diagnose cytomegalovirus status with high specificity and sensitivity. CMV serostatus was the only immune exposure information available for the cohort. Most TCR sequences were observed very rarely across donors, whereas some public TCRs were present in many individuals. A later analysis found that most CMV-associated TCR beta chains appeared HLA-restricted, with HLA associations seemingly driven largely by CMV exposure. Only TCR beta chains were sequenced in this cohort, and the absence of alpha or paired-chain data limited detectable features. A later analysis found that TCR association rates varied across HLA loci, with DRB1 alleles showing the most associated TCRs and HLA-C alleles the fewest. In vitro tests confirmed that three of the cytomegalovirus-associated TCR beta chains recognize cytomegalovirus antigens. Linkage disequilibrium might explain the correlated functional status among segregating V segments, but an unknown experimental factor could not be ruled out. Some 16 rarely observed V segments, including chromosome 9 orphons, were excluded from the earlier analysis of about 610 of the donors because counts were too low. A group of highly shared sequence variants was considered likely to be a technical artifact of the sequencing pipeline. In an earlier analysis of about 550 of the donors, most TCR beta V segments were observed in productive rearrangements about 87% or about 30% of the time, broadly matching IMGT annotations. Presence/absence analyses assumed roughly uniform sequencing depth across donors, an assumption that may not hold. Because HLA typing was missing for some donors at each locus, association tests included only the typed subset. Some IMGT-functional V segments, including TRBV6-2 and TRBV6-3, could not be told apart with the 87-base-pair reads, so those segments were excluded. Compared with the approximately 710-donor mean, donors in an Asian-associated ancestry cluster had fewer N-insertions in productive TCRs, according to a later genetic analysis. According to a later analysis, parvovirus B19, influenza, CMV and Epstein-Barr virus appeared linked to several top co-occurrence clusters. A later genetic analysis associated a missense DCLRE1C variant with V-gene and J-gene trimming of TCR beta chains, and an independent cohort replicated the association. The authors suggested that the approach could potentially be generalized to other disease states and immunological phenotypes. A further reported finding was that TCR beta sequences accurately predicted the HLA-A and HLA-B alleles for most subjects in the first cohort. Assigning TCR associations to individual alleles was difficult when HLA alleles, especially DR and DQ, strongly co-occurred. At a false discovery rate of 0.05, a later analysis linked 16,951 TCR beta sequences to specific HLA alleles. In a later analysis, HLA-associated TCR beta chains showed more clonal expansion and lower generation probabilities than non-associated chains that were equally common.

According to the germline V gene, CDR1 reads MDHEN and CDR2 reads SYDVKM. Spanning cysteine to phenylalanine, the CDR3 consists of 13 amino acids. The read is trimmed to its CDR3 DNA, 39 bases read in frame from base 1. V is cut by 7 bases and J by 9 bases, and the space between the germline ends is 13 bases. Receptor libraries were prepared by the immunoSEQ multiplex PCR assay. A mixture of 60 forward primers for TCR Vbeta segments and 13 reverse primers for TCR Jbeta segments was used in the multiplex PCR. Amplification of the CDR3 region of rearranged TCR beta genes was performed with a multiplex PCR assay on genomic DNA. The Illumina HiSeq System was used to sequence the amplified TCR beta libraries as 87-base-pair reads. The original methods were these. In a later analysis, some 80 million unique TCR beta chains were counted across the 690 or so repertoires, and roughly 11 million of these chains were shared by at least two donors. Raw reads were error-corrected and collapsed into unique sequences by a nearest-neighbor algorithm in which closely related sequences were merged to remove PCR and sequencing errors. CDR3 sequences were aligned to IMGT reference sequences to assign V, D and J gene segments. For a sequence to be retained, a match of at least six nucleotides to both a V gene segment and a J gene segment was required. Rearrangements were classified as productive when the CDR3 lacked stop codons and remained in frame with V and J, and all other rearrangements were classified as non-productive. CDR3 was defined according to IMGT convention as the region running from the second conserved V-encoded cysteine to the conserved J-encoded phenylalanine. Sequences without an unambiguous match to a single V gene segment were excluded from the earlier analysis of a few hundred of the donors. In an earlier analysis of around 590 of the donors, a V segment was called functional when productive rearrangements were above 56.7%, and segregating when the standard deviation between donors exceeded 5%. A statistical classification framework was built to diagnose cytomegalovirus status from the catalog of TCR beta chain sequences. V and J gene assignment, in a later analysis, came from comparing TCR nucleotide sequences with IMGT/GENE-DB human TR gene sequences. Using the TCRdist pipeline, a later analysis assigned CDR3 sequences along with most-parsimonious VDJ recombination scenarios. In a later analysis, every TCR beta chain was defined by the combination of its CDR3 amino acid sequence and its V-gene family, and reads without a unique V-gene family were dropped. A later analysis removed over 500 highly shared, low-generation-probability nucleotide sequences to deal with suspected cross-contamination and a sequencing artifact. For each public chain, a later analysis derived a clonal expansion index from normalized ranks of inferred template counts within each repertoire. In a later analysis, generation probabilities were computed using a VDJ recombination model fitted to out-of-frame rearrangements, and the results were checked against IGoR. In a later analysis, TCR-TCR, TCR-HLA and TCR-CMV co-occurrence was scored with hypergeometric tests, and a repertoire-size bias correction was applied to TCR pairs. A later analysis estimated false discovery rates by permuting HLA or CMV assignments 20 times. In a later analysis, co-occurring TCRs were grouped with DBSCAN, and TCRdist sequence similarity was added when clustering was performed within HLA-allele-positive subsets. Repertoires with fewer than 30,000 or more than 120,000 public chains, plus five repertoires with anomalous nucleotide sharing, were excluded from co-occurrence clustering. TCRdb re-hosts the immuneACCESS table, in-frame sequences only. Its copies lack some clones; in the studies checked, an unresolved V gene accounts for under half of them, and the cause for the rest is not known. V, J and clone size were drawn from that table, and D and trimming were deduced from the DNA. Within this sample are approximately 73,000 clones, with 65% to 85% of them counted one time only. The ten biggest clones cover around 12% of the sample.

A note on this clone: This clone's antigen is unknown. Nothing much larger sits one base from this clone, and base qualities are not available.

In total, approximately 610 healthy bone marrow donors made up the cohort. All cohort members were sampled while nominally healthy, although unrecorded immune exposures were likely present. The donor tested CMV seronegative and was one of the 352 seronegative cohort members. Each donor provided a peripheral blood sample, and peripheral blood mononuclear cells were used for TCR beta sequencing. The Qiagen DNeasy Blood Extraction Kit was used to extract genomic DNA from the blood cell samples. Here the chain combines TRBV28 and TRBJ1-6, and possibly TRBD1, on 5 matching bases. This sequence originates from a man aged 70-80 years in good health and CMV-seronegative. The specimen was PBMCs. The CDR3 has the sequence CASKIMGGSPLHF. The nucleotide sequence is TGTGCCAGCAAGATTATGGGGGGTTCACCCCTCCACTTT. The CDR3, completed at both ends by the reference TRBV28 and TRBJ1-6 genes, gives the full variable domain DVKVTQSSRYLVKRTGEKVFLECVQDMDHENMFWYRQDPGLGLRLIYFSYDVKMKEKGDIPEGYSVSREKKERFSLILESASTNQTSMYLCASKIMGGSPLHFGNGTRLTVT.